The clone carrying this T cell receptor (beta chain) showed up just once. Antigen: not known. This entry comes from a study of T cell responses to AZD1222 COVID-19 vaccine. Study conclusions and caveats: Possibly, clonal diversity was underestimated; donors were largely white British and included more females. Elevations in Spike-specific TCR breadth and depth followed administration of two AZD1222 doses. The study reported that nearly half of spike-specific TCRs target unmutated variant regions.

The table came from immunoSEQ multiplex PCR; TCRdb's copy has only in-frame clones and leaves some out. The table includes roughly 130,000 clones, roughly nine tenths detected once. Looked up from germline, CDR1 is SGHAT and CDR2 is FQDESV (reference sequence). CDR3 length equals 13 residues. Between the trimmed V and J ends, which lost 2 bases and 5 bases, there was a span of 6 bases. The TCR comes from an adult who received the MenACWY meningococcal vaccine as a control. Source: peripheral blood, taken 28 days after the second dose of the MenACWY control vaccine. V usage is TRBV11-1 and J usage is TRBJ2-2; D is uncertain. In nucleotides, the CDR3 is TGTGCCAGCAGCTTAACTATGACCGGGGAGCTGTTTTTT. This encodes CASSLTMTGELFF.